These 9 T cell receptor beta chains were sequenced from one sample in a study of human T cells and chemical hapten exposure. Total RNA was isolated from unfractionated whole blood. TCRdb re-called the 5' RACE reads with MiXCR, one entry per CDR3 protein. The sample yields more than 140,000 distinct CDR3 sequences, around 4.4% seen once. The receptors stem from a female donor in good health.

The table lists this clonotype with many counts. The chain is built from TRBV7-8 and TRBJ1-1; D is unresolved. The germline V gene has CDR1 SGHVS and CDR2 FQNEAQ. CDR3 size: 15 residues. Trimming shortened V by 3 bases and J by 3 bases, and 14 bases separated the two germline ends. CDR3: CASSFNTYVDTEAFF. The CDR3 DNA sequence: TGTGCCAGCAGCTTTAATACTTACGTAGACACTGAAGCTTTCTTT. Drawing the rest from reference TRBV7-8 and TRBJ1-1, the complete variable domain is GAGVSQSPRYKVAKRGQDVALRCDPISGHVSLFWYQQALGQGPEFLTYFQNEAQLDKSGLPSDRFFAERPEGSVSTLKIQRTQQEDSAVYLCASSFNTYVDTEAFFGQGTRLTVV.

This clonotype showed up many times. The CDR3 bases are TGTGCCAGCAGCGGGACTGCCTATGGCTACACCTTC. This sequence encodes CASSGTAYGYTF. This sequence joins TRBV2 and TRBJ1-2; TRBD1 is a possible D gene (5 bases). Germline CDR1 and CDR2: SNHLY and FYNNEI. The ends were cut back, 6 bases at V and 4 bases at J, with 9 bases in the middle. The CDR3 is 12 amino acids.

This clonotype has a handful of counts. The chain employs TRBV4-3 and TRBJ2-2; TRBD2 might be the D (6 bases). V shed 1 base and J shed 3 bases, with 9 bases lying between them. Germline V gene lookup returns CDR1 LGHNA and CDR2 YSLEER. The CDR3 runs to 15 residues. The CDR3 sequence: CASSQGPGDTGELFF. The CDR3, as DNA: TGCGCCAGCAGCCAAGGTCCGGGGGACACCGGGGAGCTGTTTTTT.

Many counts were recorded for this clonotype. The gene calls are TRBV7-9 and TRBJ1-3, with 9 bases identical to TRBD1. V lost 1 base and J lost 1; bases outside the gene matches: 14. Germline V gives CDR1 SEHNR, CDR2 FQNEAQ (reference sequence). CDR3 length equals 20 residues. The CDR3 nucleotides are TGTGCCAGCAGCTTAGGTTTGGGACAGGGCGCTCAACATTCTGGAAACACCATATATTTT. Encoded protein: CASSLGLGQGAQHSGNTIYF.

This clonotype was seen at least ten times. The gene calls are TRBV10-3 and TRBJ1-2; TRBD1 aligns across 9 bases. The CDR3 loop spans 14 amino acids. Germline values: CDR1 ENHRY, CDR2 SYGVKD. V shed 2 bases and J 2 bases; nucleotides not matched to a gene: 0. The CDR3 DNA is TGTGCCATCAGTGAGGGACAGGGGAACTATGGCTACACCTTC. The encoded protein is CAISEGQGNYGYTF.

Many counts were recorded for this clonotype. V and J are TRBV7-8 and TRBJ2-7, with TRBD2 matching over 12 bases. This CDR3 comprises 18 residues. The V and J ends lost 0 bases and 3 bases, in that order; junction bases with no gene match: 9. Germline assignment: CDR1 SGHVS and CDR2 FQNEAQ. CDR3 loop: CASSLAGLAGLKFYEQYF. The DNA of the CDR3 is TGTGCCAGCAGCTTAGCTGGACTAGCGGGACTGAAATTCTACGAGCAGTACTTC.

This clonotype was observed many times. The chain couples TRBV9 to TRBJ2-7, with D perhaps given as TRBD1 or TRBD2 (5 bases each). There are 15 residues in the CDR3. The V gene lost 3 bases and the J gene lost 6 bases, with 19 bases spanning the gap. Germline CDR1 reads SGDLS; CDR2 reads YYNGEE. CDR3 sequence (DNA): TGTGCCAGCAGCGCGAACCCAACCCGGGGCTCCGAGCAGTACTTC. Its translation: CASSANPTRGSEQYF. Supplemented by reference TRBV9 and TRBJ2-7, the full variable domain reads DSGVTQTPKHLITATGQRVTLRCSPRSGDLSVYWYQQSLDQGLQFLIQYYNGEERAKGNILERFSAQQFPDLHSELNLSSLELGDSALYFCASSANPTRGSEQYFGPGTRLTVT.

This clonotype was detected ten times or more. The rearrangement joins TRBV29-1 to TRBJ2-7; D remains ambiguous. Looked up from germline, CDR1 is SQVTM and CDR2 is ANQGSEA. The CDR3 is 11 amino acids. The V end lost 4 bases, the J end lost 3 bases, and 7 bases lay between the germline ends. The CDR3 DNA sequence: TGCAGCGTTGGGAGTTTCTACGAGCAGTACTTC. It specifies CSVGSFYEQYF.

This clonotype was recorded at least ten times. V usage is TRBV20-1 and J usage is TRBJ2-4, with 10 bases fitting TRBD1. The ends lost 5 bases at V and 7 bases at J; junction bases unmatched: 8. The CDR3 is 14 amino acids. Germline V gene data show CDR1 as DFQATT and CDR2 as SNEGSKA (reference sequence). The chain's CDR3 is CSAEDRGWMNIQYF. The CDR3 DNA reads TGCAGTGCTGAGGACAGGGGGTGGATGAACATTCAGTACTTC.